This T cell receptor beta chain was identified during a study of blood T cells in healthy people across ages. Using a J-beta primer mix together with a sample-barcoded 5' primer, a second PCR was run for roughly 6 to 12 cycles. MiXCR was run by TCRdb on the 5' RACE reads, yielding one entry per CDR3 protein. The sample holds approximately 940,000 distinct CDR3 sequences, 48% seen once. The material sequenced was blood. The TCR was taken from a man under 40 in good health.

CDR3 coding DNA: TGTGCCAGCAGCTTCGACAGGGGGTTCTACGAGCAGTACTTC. This codes for CASSFDRGFYEQYF. The chain uses TRBV7-9 and TRBJ2-7; 9 positions match TRBD1. CDR1 and CDR2 from the germline V gene are SEHNR and FQNEAQ (reference sequence). This CDR3 is 14 amino acids long. J was trimmed by 3 bases and V by 3 bases; bases with no gene match: 3.